Below, one T cell receptor (beta chain) is given with its context. Other DNA sequences within the sample encode an identical CDR3. The sample belongs to a study of shared clonotypes between healthy human individuals. Germline V gene data show CDR1 as MNHEY and CDR2 as SVGAGI. The V end lost 0 bases, the J end lost 6 bases, and 6 bases lay between the germline ends. This CDR3 is built from 13 residues. The data were produced by immunoSEQ multiplex PCR, yet TCRdb's version contains in-frame clones alone and is incomplete. The sample includes more than 2 million clones, about 95% of them seen just once. Naive CD8 isolation took CD45RO-negative cells positively selected for CCR7 and excluded terminally differentiated effector memory CD45RA+ cells.

The sequence was collected from a man aged 18 to 30 in good health. The gene calls are TRBV6-5 and TRBJ2-1, with no clear D. Sequencing was performed on naive CD8+ T cells sorted from blood. CDR3 nucleotides: TGTGCCAGCAGTTACTCGGAGAGCAATGAGCAGTTCTTC. Protein sequence: CASSYSESNEQFF.